These T cell receptor beta chains were read from a single sample in a study of blood T cell repertoires in COVID-19. Repertoires were generated with immunoSEQ multiplex PCR, while TCRdb's copy carries only in-frame clones and drops some. The sample holds roughly 150,000 clones, 80% to 90% seen once. The sample taken for sequencing was peripheral blood. These receptors were collected from a woman in her 70s who had recovered from COVID-19. Both conserved end residues are part of each CDR3. The order of the fields is J gene, V gene, D gene, clone size, CDR3 DNA, CDR3 protein. A D gene is named only where the DNA matches it firmly. The size of a clone is reported for some rows only, either as once, few or many, or as a class for expanded clones.

J gene: TRBJ2-7
V gene: TRBV5-1
D gene: TRBD1
clone size: -
CDR3 DNA: TGCGCCAGCAGCTTGGCCCCGACAGGGGGGGGTTACGAGCAGTACTTC
CDR3 protein: CASSLAPTGGGYEQYF

J gene: TRBJ2-5
V gene: TRBV5-6
D gene: TRBD2
clone size: -
CDR3 DNA: TGTGCCAGCAGCCCCAGCGGGATCGGAGAGACCCAGTACTTC
CDR3 protein: CASSPSGIGETQYF

J gene: TRBJ2-2
V gene: TRBV4-2
D gene: TRBD2
clone size: -
CDR3 DNA: TGTGCCAGCAGCCAAGGAACTAGCGACACCACCGGGGAGCTGTTTTTT
CDR3 protein: CASSQGTSDTTGELFF

J gene: TRBJ2-2
V gene: TRBV6-2/TRBV6-3
D gene: TRBD2
clone size: -
CDR3 DNA: TGTGCCAGCAGCAGCGGGGGCGGGGAGCTGTTTTTT
CDR3 protein: CASSSGGGELFF

J gene: TRBJ1-5
V gene: TRBV2
D gene: TRBD1
clone size: once
CDR3 DNA: TGTGCCAGCACGCGGGGACAGGTGAATCAGCCCCAGCATTTT
CDR3 protein: CASTRGQVNQPQHF

J gene: TRBJ2-3
V gene: TRBV29-1
D gene: TRBD2
clone size: -
CDR3 DNA: TGCAGCGCACTAGCGGGGGGCGGGGATACGCAGTATTTT
CDR3 protein: CSALAGGGDTQYF

J gene: TRBJ1-1
V gene: TRBV6-2/TRBV6-3
D gene: TRBD1
clone size: -
CDR3 DNA: TGTGCCAGCAGCCCCGGGACAGGGCGGATGGGCACTGAAGCTTTCTTT
CDR3 protein: CASSPGTGRMGTEAFF

J gene: TRBJ1-2
V gene: TRBV4-3
D gene: -
clone size: once
CDR3 DNA: TGCGCCAGCAGCCAAGATTGGGACTCCCGTGGCTACACCTTC
CDR3 protein: CASSQDWDSRGYTF

J gene: TRBJ2-5
V gene: TRBV7-3
D gene: TRBD2
clone size: once
CDR3 DNA: TGTGCCAGCAGCCCTACCGGGACTACGGTGGAGACCCAGTACTTC
CDR3 protein: CASSPTGTTVETQYF

J gene: TRBJ2-1
V gene: TRBV5-1
D gene: TRBD2
clone size: few
CDR3 DNA: TGCGCCAGCAGCCCGGGGGGGGGCTACAATGAGCAGTTCTTC
CDR3 protein: CASSPGGGYNEQFF

J gene: TRBJ2-2
V gene: TRBV18
D gene: -
clone size: -
CDR3 DNA: TGTGCCAGCTCACCTCCGGGACTGACTGGGCGGAACACCGGGGAGCTGTTTTTT
CDR3 protein: CASSPPGLTGRNTGELFF

J gene: TRBJ1-2
V gene: TRBV5-4
D gene: -
clone size: -
CDR3 DNA: TGTGCCAGCAGCTTGGGGCAGTATGGCTACACCTTC
CDR3 protein: CASSLGQYGYTF

J gene: TRBJ1-3
V gene: TRBV7-8
D gene: TRBD1
clone size: -
CDR3 DNA: TGTGCCAGCAGCCAACCCCACCGACAGGGTGGTGGTGGAAACACCATATATTTT
CDR3 protein: CASSQPHRQGGGGNTIYF

J gene: TRBJ1-2
V gene: TRBV28
D gene: -
clone size: -
CDR3 DNA: TGTGCCAGCAGCGGTCAGGGCTATGGCTACACCTTC
CDR3 protein: CASSGQGYGYTF

J gene: TRBJ1-2
V gene: TRBV4-3
D gene: TRBD1
clone size: -
CDR3 DNA: TGCGCCAGCAGCCAAGACCCGGGACAGGCGGTCGGCTACACCTTC
CDR3 protein: CASSQDPGQAVGYTF

J gene: TRBJ2-7
V gene: TRBV28
D gene: -
clone size: -
CDR3 DNA: TGTGCCAGCCGTTCGGCAGGGGAGGGGCAGTACTTC
CDR3 protein: CASRSAGEGQYF

J gene: TRBJ2-5
V gene: TRBV6-1
D gene: TRBD2
clone size: -
CDR3 DNA: TGTGCCAGCAGTGAACCACCGAAGGGGCTAGCGGGAACGGAGACCCAGTACTTC
CDR3 protein: CASSEPPKGLAGTETQYF